This is a list of T cell receptor beta chains from one sample in a study of cytomegalovirus exposure and HLA in healthy donors. Repertoires were generated with immunoSEQ multiplex PCR, while TCRdb's copy carries only in-frame clones and drops some. The profile shows about 96,000 clones, roughly 74% of them singletons. The sample consisted of PBMCs. Receptors were obtained from a woman aged 70-85 years in good health and CMV-seropositive. Both conserved end residues are part of each CDR3. D genes are given only for firm matches. Not all rows give a size; the values are once, few, many and, for expanded clones, a class.

DNA,CDR3,V,J,size,D,length
TGTGCCAGCAGCCCACTAGGGAACACCGGGGAGCTGTTTTTT,CASSPLGNTGELFF,TRBV11-3,TRBJ2-2,NA,NA,14
TGTGCCAGCAGCGTCGTACAGGGGACTAGCGGGAGTGTAAATGAGCAGTTCTTC,CASSVVQGTSGSVNEQFF,TRBV25-1,TRBJ2-1,NA,TRBD2,18
TGTGCCAGCAGCTTAGAACGGTCGCACACCGGGGAGCTGTTTTTT,CASSLERSHTGELFF,TRBV11-2,TRBJ2-2,few,NA,15
TGCGCCAGCAGCGGGGTGCAGGGGAGCCAAGAGACCCAGTACTTC,CASSGVQGSQETQYF,TRBV5-1,TRBJ2-5,NA,NA,15
TGTGCCAGCAGGTCGGGGGGCGCAGATACGCAGTATTTT,CASRSGGADTQYF,TRBV6-5,TRBJ2-3,NA,NA,13
TGTGCCAGTAGCTCTTTGTCAGGGGCGAATCAGCCCCAGCATTTT,CASSSLSGANQPQHF,TRBV19,TRBJ1-5,NA,NA,15
TGCGCCAGCAGAAACAGGGTGAACACCGGGGAGCTGTTTTTT,CASRNRVNTGELFF,TRBV5-1,TRBJ2-2,NA,NA,14
TGTGCCAGCAGCCGCCGGGACAGGGACGAGCAGTACTTC,CASSRRDRDEQYF,TRBV7-2,TRBJ2-7,NA,TRBD1,13
TGTGCCAGCAGCTTGTCTGCGGGAACTGAAGCTTTCTTT,CASSLSAGTEAFF,TRBV5-5,TRBJ1-1,NA,NA,13
TGTGCCAGCAGTTTGGGTGCTAGCGGGTCCGATGAGCAGTTCTTC,CASSLGASGSDEQFF,TRBV28,TRBJ2-1,NA,TRBD2,15
TGTGCCAGCAGTTCTGGCCAAAATTCACCCCTCCACTTT,CASSSGQNSPLHF,TRBV7-9,TRBJ1-6,once,NA,13
TGTGCCCGCCCCTTGACTAGCCGCAGCTCCTACGAGCAGTACTTC,CARPLTSRSSYEQYF,TRBV25-1,TRBJ2-7,NA,TRBD2,15
TGTGCCAGCAGTCTTGACAGAACTGAAGCTTTCTTT,CASSLDRTEAFF,TRBV6-1,TRBJ1-1,NA,NA,12
TGTGCCAGTAGTATAAGGGGGTACACTGAAGCTTTCTTT,CASSIRGYTEAFF,TRBV19,TRBJ1-1,NA,NA,13
TGTTCCAGCAGCTTAAATCCAGGGGGAGAAAATCAGCCCCAGCATTTT,CSSSLNPGGENQPQHF,TRBV7-9,TRBJ1-5,few,TRBD1,16
TGCGCCAGCAGCCAAGTCGGGTGGGGACAGCAAGCAACTAATGAAAAACTGTTTTTT,CASSQVGWGQQATNEKLFF,TRBV4-3,TRBJ1-4,NA,TRBD1,19
TGTGCCAGCAGCGTACAGGGTGGAACAGATACGCAGTATTTT,CASSVQGGTDTQYF,TRBV7-3,TRBJ2-3,NA,NA,14
TGTGCCAGCAGCGCAGCCGCGAGGACAGGGGTGTACGAGCAGTACTTC,CASSAAARTGVYEQYF,TRBV9,TRBJ2-7,few,TRBD1,16
TGTGCCAGCAGTGAAGTAGGGGCAGGGGGCTTGGACATTCAGTACTTC,CASSEVGAGGLDIQYF,TRBV6-1,TRBJ2-4,few,TRBD1,16
TGTGCCAGCAGCTCGGGACAGGGAGTAGCTAATGAAAAACTGTTTTTT,CASSSGQGVANEKLFF,TRBV7-9,TRBJ1-4,NA,TRBD1,16
TGTGCCAGCAGGAGCCGGACAGGACCCTACGAGCAGTACTTC,CASRSRTGPYEQYF,TRBV2,TRBJ2-7,NA,TRBD1,14
TGCGCCAGCAGTCCTAGCGGTAATACAGATACGCAGTATTTT,CASSPSGNTDTQYF,TRBV10-2,TRBJ2-3,NA,TRBD2,14
TGTGCCAGTAGTATAGTCTGGAAAGCCTCCCGGGGCAATCAGCCCCAGCATTTT,CASSIVWKASRGNQPQHF,TRBV19,TRBJ1-5,NA,NA,18
TGTGCCAGCAGTACAGACACAGGGCCCTACGAGCAGTACTTC,CASSTDTGPYEQYF,TRBV9,TRBJ2-7,NA,NA,14